This TCR beta chain was observed in a study of cytotoxic CD8 clonotypes in ibrutinib-treated CLL (dated by TCRdb to the early 2020s). Concerning the study at large: The cohort had about ten relapsed/refractory and about 15 treatment-naive patients; approximately 18 were IGHV unmutated. Partial responses were observed in around 25 patients and complete responses in 2; after a median follow-up of 68 months, remission was maintained in approximately 14 patients and progression was observed in approximately twelve. Samples at response were collected after a median of about 11 months of treatment, with a range of roughly 6 to 40 months. An average of around 260,000 productive templates and some 99,000 productive rearrangements was obtained per sample. Longitudinal samples were available for about 30% of the 86 trial participants. Cryopreserved peripheral blood mononuclear cells were collected at three points: before therapy, at response, and at either sustained remission or disease progression. Patients were still on ibrutinib when every remission and progressive disease sample was collected. The research as a whole found: At baseline, clonality was higher than in age-matched healthy donors and showed a strong correlation with circulating CD8+ T-cell counts. Sampling times were not matched between sustained-remission and progressing patients, and lymph node repertoires were not studied. Clonality rose at ibrutinib response, remained stable during sustained remission, and dropped back toward baseline at progression. Public clonotypes were found to be uncommon and were observed to contract or remain stable during treatment; the increase in clonality was shown to reflect expansion of private clonotypes at ibrutinib response.

A MiSeq instrument was used for deep resolution sequencing, which targeted depths ranging from 1 in 1 million up to 1 in 200,000 T cells, with coverage averaging 10x for each clonotype. The immunoSEQ hsTCRB Kit was used to generate TCR beta libraries. The study's own analysis went as follows. Data were analyzed with ImmunoSEQ Data Assistant and ImmunoSEQ Analyzer, with V, D and J genes assigned per IMGT definitions. Clonality, which ranges from 0 to 1, was calculated by subtracting the normalized Shannon entropy of productive rearrangement frequencies from one. Public clonotype analysis was restricted to overrepresented clonotypes comprising at least 0.05% of each patient's repertoire. More than ten age-matched healthy donor repertoires from immuneACCESS were used as controls for clonality. The clones in this table, taken by TCRdb from immuneACCESS, are in-frame only. Not every clone is retained; where verified, under half of the shortfall comes from an unresolved V gene, and the cause of the rest is unknown. That table supplies the V and J calls and clone size; D and trimming were determined from the DNA. Present in this sample are 45,000 to 50,000 clones, around half of which were seen just once. The ten biggest clones cover about 33% of the sample.

CDR1 and CDR2 are read off the germline V gene as MGHDK and SYGVNS. At the junction V is shortened by 2 bases and J by 10 bases, with 11 bases in between. The CDR3 starts with the cysteine, ends with the phenylalanine, and has 12 residues. The read is trimmed to its CDR3 DNA, 36 bases read in frame from base 1. According to the study, the label for this sample's time point signals: about twelve months on ibrutinib. For TCR beta library preparation, approximately 2 micrograms of genomic DNA were extracted from the cryopreserved PBMCs. Longitudinal blood samples from CLL patients on ibrutinib monotherapy underwent high-throughput TCR beta sequencing. The patients were enrolled in a single-center, open-label phase 2 trial of ibrutinib monotherapy. Notes on this clone: Its antigen specificity is not known. Base-call qualities are not available, and no considerably larger clone is one nucleotide away.

The chain is encoded by TRBV25-1 joined to TRBJ1-1; possibly the D gene is TRBD1, per 6 matching bases. This receptor was identified in a human donor with chronic lymphocytic leukemia. The source material was PBMCs, sampled after 12 months of ibrutinib treatment. The base sequence is TGTGCCAGCAGTGAAACAGGGAGTGTAGCTTTCTTT. Its protein reads: CASSETGSVAFF.